What follows is one TCR beta chain and its context. Its antigen remains unidentified. There are no base qualities to consult, and no much larger clone falls within one base. This record belongs to a study of CD8 T cells in Susac syndrome (dated by TCRdb to between 2018 and 2021). With regard to the full study: Whether CD8+ T cell activation and differentiation in Susac syndrome was antigen driven was tested using repertoire sequencing. The clonality of the CD8+ T cell repertoire was compared across 12 healthy donors, some 14 Susac syndrome patients and about 16 multiple sclerosis patients. Broader findings and caveats from the paper: The TCR sequencing and HLA analysis was acknowledged to have included a relatively small number of individuals.

CDR1 and CDR2, per the germline V gene (reference sequence), are DFQATT and SNEGSKA. The junction shows trimming of 5 bases on V and 4 bases on J, plus 15 bases between the germline ends. Measured from the cysteine to the phenylalanine, the CDR3 is 13 residues long. Kept here is only the CDR3 DNA, which spans 39 bases and is read in frame from base 1. RNA was extracted using the RNeasy kit, and roughly 0.5 to 1 ug of the RNA was reverse transcribed with random hexamers. The immunoSEQ multiplex PCR assay, covering 54 Vbeta and 13 Jbeta segments, was used to amplify TCR beta CDR3 regions. To correct PCR amplification bias, a synthetic template baseline was used for both primer optimization and computational correction. In the authors' own workflow: Reads were annotated to V, D and J genes per IMGT and analyzed with immunoSEQ Analyzer, keeping only productive sequences. To calculate clonality, Shannon entropy was normalized by log2 of the number of productive unique sequences and then subtracted from one. For each patient and control, public and private clones were evaluated among the 100 most prevalent clones. Susac-specific clones were defined as absent from healthy and MS cohorts, over a thousand published viral clones and other ImmuneACCESS disease sequences. TCRdb itself trimmed the public reads at Q25 with fastp, ran MiXCR and retained productive beta chains. CDR3 protein sequences are deduplicated, and each keeps its most common genes and DNA. In this record, the V and J calls reflect TCRdb's handling and not the investigators' own analysis. This sample gives roughly 120,000 distinct CDR3 sequences in total; 85% to 95% of them show up just once. Jointly, the top ten make up approximately 0.3% of the sample.

High-throughput TCR beta sequencing profiled peripheral blood CD8+ and CD4+ T cells from healthy donors, Susac syndrome patients and multiple sclerosis patients. The multiple sclerosis controls were treatment-naive patients who had stable or active relapsing-remitting disease and met the revised McDonald criteria. CD8+ TEMRA cells were enriched by FACS, while bulk CD8+ and CD4+ T cells were purified by magnetic negative isolation. Blood was drawn into EDTA tubes, processed within 24 hours, and PBMCs were isolated by density gradient centrifugation. PBMCs intended for TCR sequencing were cryopreserved in liquid nitrogen and were subsequently thawed in a 37 degrees C water bath. The sorted or isolated CD4+, CD8+ and CD8+ TEMRA cells had a purity of 90% or higher.

The source is a human donor with multiple sclerosis. This chain joins TRBV20-1 to TRBJ2-7, with the D segment identity uncertain. Sequencing was performed on CD8+ T cells from PBMCs. Here the CDR3 is given as CSAPGRPSYEQYF. At the DNA level, the sequence is TGCAGTGCTCCTGGACGCCCTTCTTACGAGCAGTACTTC.